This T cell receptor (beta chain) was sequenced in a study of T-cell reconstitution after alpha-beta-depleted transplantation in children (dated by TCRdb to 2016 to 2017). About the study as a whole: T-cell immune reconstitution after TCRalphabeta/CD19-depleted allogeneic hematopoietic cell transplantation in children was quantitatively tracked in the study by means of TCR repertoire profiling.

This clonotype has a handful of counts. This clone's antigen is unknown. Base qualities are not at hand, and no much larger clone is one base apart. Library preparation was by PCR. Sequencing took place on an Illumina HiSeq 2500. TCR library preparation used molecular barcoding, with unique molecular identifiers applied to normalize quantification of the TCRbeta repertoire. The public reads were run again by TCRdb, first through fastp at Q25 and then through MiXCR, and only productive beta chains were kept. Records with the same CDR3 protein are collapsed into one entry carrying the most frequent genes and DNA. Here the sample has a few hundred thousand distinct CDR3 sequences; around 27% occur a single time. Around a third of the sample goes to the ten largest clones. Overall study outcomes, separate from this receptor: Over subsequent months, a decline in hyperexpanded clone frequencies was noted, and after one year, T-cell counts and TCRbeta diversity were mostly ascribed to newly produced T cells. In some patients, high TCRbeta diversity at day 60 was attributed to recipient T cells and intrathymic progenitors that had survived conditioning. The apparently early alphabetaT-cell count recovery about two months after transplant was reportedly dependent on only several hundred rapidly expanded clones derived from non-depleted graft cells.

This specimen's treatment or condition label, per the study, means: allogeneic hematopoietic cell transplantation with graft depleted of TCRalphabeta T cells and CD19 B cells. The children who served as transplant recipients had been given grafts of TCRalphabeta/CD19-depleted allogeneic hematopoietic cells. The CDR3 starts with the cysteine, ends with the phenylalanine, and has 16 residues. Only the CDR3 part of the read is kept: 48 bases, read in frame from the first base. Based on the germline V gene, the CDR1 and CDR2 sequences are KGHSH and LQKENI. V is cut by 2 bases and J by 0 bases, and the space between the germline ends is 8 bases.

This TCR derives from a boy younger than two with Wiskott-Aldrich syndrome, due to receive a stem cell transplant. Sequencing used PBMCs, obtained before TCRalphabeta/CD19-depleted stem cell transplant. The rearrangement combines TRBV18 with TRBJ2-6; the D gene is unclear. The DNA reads TGTGCCAGCTCACCAGCACCAAACTCTGGGGCCAACGTCCTGACTTTC. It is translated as CASSPAPNSGANVLTF. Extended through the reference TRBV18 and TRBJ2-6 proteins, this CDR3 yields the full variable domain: NAGVMQNPRHLVRRRGQEARLRCSPMKGHSHVYWYRQLPEEGLKFMVYLQKENIIDESGMPKERFSAEFPKEGPSILRIQQVVRGDSAAYFCASSPAPNSGANVLTFGAGSRLTVL.